The 5 T cell receptor beta chains reported below all come from one sample, sequenced in a study of T cell responses to AZD1222 COVID-19 vaccine (dated by TCRdb to the early 2020s). Reading the label with the study, this specimen's time point is: baseline before first vaccination. Receptor amplification or capture employed the immunoSEQ multiplex PCR assay. TCRdb took over this immuneACCESS table, retaining in-frame rearrangements with V and J assigned. Such tables are incomplete; in checked studies, under half of the missing clones stem from an unresolved V gene, and the remainder is unexplained. In this sample the table shows approximately 150,000 clones, roughly nine tenths of which occur a single time. Approximately 2.9% of the sample belongs to the ten largest clones. The sequencing here drew on peripheral blood, taken on day 0 of AZD1222 vaccination. These receptors originate from an adult in good health.

The chain joins TRBV6-5 to TRBJ1-2; D may be TRBD1 (5 bases). Germline lookup yields CDR1 MNHEY and CDR2 SVGAGI. The V end was cut by 7 bases, the J end by 1 base, with 7 bases between. The CDR3 covers 12 residues. The CDR3 DNA sequence: TGTGCCAGCAAAGACAGTAACTATGGCTACACCTTC. Protein product: CASKDSNYGYTF.

This chain's CDR3 is CASREGVYNSPLHF. Written as DNA, the CDR3 is TGCGCCAGCAGGGAAGGGGTCTATAATTCACCCCTCCACTTT. The V call is TRBV5-1, the J call TRBJ1-6; weak D call: TRBD1 (5 bases). CDR1 and CDR2 (germline): SGHRS, YFSETQ. CDR3 length equals 14 residues. V was clipped by 5 bases and J by 3 bases, with 9 bases between them.

The genes are TRBV5-6 and TRBJ1-1; the D is unclear. Germline assignment: CDR1 SGHDT and CDR2 YYEEEE. The CDR3 loop spans 15 amino acids. Trimming pared 3 bases from V and 4 bases from J, leaving 16 bases between. The CDR3: CASSSYDMRSTEAFF. As DNA, the CDR3 is TGTGCCAGCAGCTCCTACGACATGAGGAGCACTGAAGCTTTCTTT.

This clone has only one observation. The rearrangement uses TRBV30 and TRBJ1-6; D ambiguous. Trimming left V 4 bases short and J 5 bases short, with 21 bases between. Germline loops: CDR1 GTSNPN, CDR2 SVGIG (reference sequence). The CDR3 is 17 residues long. CDR3 sequence (DNA): TGTGCCTGGATGGGAGGTGCAGACCGCCCGAATAATTCACCCCTCCACTTT. Translating gives CAWMGGADRPNNSPLHF.

V gene TRBV4-3 combines with J gene TRBJ2-1, with 7 bases aligning to TRBD2. The CDR3 extends over 17 amino acids. V dropped 0 bases and J dropped 8; count of bases not matched to a gene: 13. Germline loops: CDR1 LGHNA, CDR2 YSLEER. The CDR3 bases are TGCGCCAGCAGCCAAGATTTTGGAGCGGGGAGAAGGGATGAGCAGTTCTTC. Translation gives CASSQDFGAGRRDEQFF.